This T cell receptor beta chain was recorded in a study of cytomegalovirus exposure and HLA in healthy donors. The CDR3 sequence is 15 residues long. V was shortened by 3 bases and J by 5 bases, with 17 bases between the two germline ends. Germline lookup yields CDR1 SNHLY and CDR2 FYNNEI. This clone was detected only once. Both 60 Vbeta primers and 13 Jbeta primers went into the PCR. TCRdb's table, derived via immunoSEQ multiplex PCR, lists solely in-frame clones and lacks some. The data show 200,000 or so clones, nearly 80% seen once. The specimen was PBMCs. The chain has TRBV2 and TRBJ2-7; possible D gene TRBD2, 6 bases. This TCR was recovered from a woman aged 25-40 years in good health and CMV-seropositive. The CDR3 region is CASSDVGAGKNEQYF. The CDR3 DNA reads TGTGCCAGCAGTGATGTAGGGGCGGGGAAGAACGAGCAGTACTTC.